These 3 T cell receptor beta chains share one sample of origin, sequenced in a study of OX40 agonist ivuxolimab in advanced cancers. Sequencing used immunoSEQ multiplex PCR; TCRdb keeps in-frame clones, though not all of them. The sample shows some 69,000 clones, about 93% of them seen only once. This specimen consisted of CD4+ or CD8+ T cells sorted from blood, obtained in a trial of the OX40 agonist ivuxolimab. The receptor source for this set is an adult with an advanced solid tumor such as melanoma, head and neck, liver or kidney cancer.

The chain carries TRBV30 and TRBJ2-5; 9 bases fit TRBD2. Germline CDR1 GTSNPN, CDR2 SVGIG (reference sequence). This CDR3 contains 15 residues. Germline trimming cut 4 bases from V and 5 bases from J; bases unmatched to any gene: 11. As DNA, the CDR3 is TGTGCCTGGACTCCGGGACTAGCTACGTTGGAGACCCAGTACTTC. This gives the protein CAWTPGLATLETQYF.

V usage is TRBV4-2 and J usage is TRBJ2-1, with TRBD2 as a possible D gene (6 bases). Between the trimmed V and J ends, which lost 0 bases and 4 bases, there was a span of 10 bases. CDR3 size: 15 residues. Germline CDR1 LGHNA, CDR2 YNFKEQ. CDR3 DNA: TGTGCCAGCAGCCAAGACCCTGGGGGGTACAATGAGCAGTTCTTC. Its protein is CASSQDPGGYNEQFF.

The J gene is TRBJ2-5, the V gene TRBV30; 8 bases are a match to TRBD2. The junction had 6 bases not matched to a gene; V was cut back by 2 bases and J by 10 bases. The CDR3 spans 12 residues. Germline values: CDR1 GTSNPN, CDR2 SVGIG (reference sequence). CDR3 sequence (DNA): TGTGCCTGGAGTTGGACCGGGGGGGGCCAGTACTTC. Protein: CAWSWTGGGQYF.